The 14 T cell receptor beta chains listed next were all sequenced from one sample in a study of blood T cell repertoires in COVID-19 (TCRdb year 2020). To prepare the library, the immunoSEQ multiplex PCR assay was applied. TCRdb provides this immuneACCESS table in a form limited to in-frame rearrangements. Some clones are lacking; in checked studies, under half of them reflect an unresolved V gene, and why the rest are absent is not known. A total of 200,000 or so clones appear in this sample, approximately 82% of them only once. The top ten constitute approximately 6.9% of the sample. Sequencing used peripheral blood. The source of these receptors is a human donor with acute or convalescent COVID-19. The donor label of this sample is uncertain.

The V and J genes are TRBV11-2 and TRBJ2-7; 8 bases align to TRBD1. The J segment lost 2 bases and the V segment lost 5 bases, leaving 8 bases of the junction unmatched. The CDR3 sequence is 15 residues long. Germline V gene data show CDR1 as SGHAT and CDR2 as FQNNGV. Here the CDR3 reads CASSVSPGQAYEQYF. CDR3 DNA: TGTGCCAGCAGCGTTAGTCCGGGACAGGCCTACGAGCAGTACTTC.

This chain links TRBV30 with TRBJ1-1; 7 bases map to TRBD1. This CDR3 spans 13 amino acids. J was trimmed by 1 base and V by 7 bases; bases with no gene match: 6. Germline lookup yields CDR1 GTSNPN and CDR2 SVGIG (reference sequence). As DNA, the CDR3 is TGTGCCTCGCAACAGGGGTGGAACACTGAAGCTTTCTTT. Its translation: CASQQGWNTEAFF.

The genes are TRBV11-2 and TRBJ2-7; TRBD1 is a possible D gene (5 bases). The CDR3 loop spans 13 amino acids. CDR1 SGHAT and CDR2 FQNNGV come from the germline V gene. V lost 3 bases and J lost 1, with 7 bases in between. CDR3 residues: CASSLTDSYEQYF. CDR3 DNA sequence: TGTGCCAGCAGCTTGACAGATTCCTACGAGCAGTACTTC.

V usage is TRBV11-2 and J usage is TRBJ1-1; no clear D. This CDR3 has 15 residues. CDR1 is SGHAT, CDR2 FQNNGV, per germline. Trimming took off 5 bases at V and 6 bases at J, with 19 bases between the two ends. The CDR3 region is CASSATSLQLSEAFF. DNA of the CDR3: TGTGCCAGCAGCGCGACATCCTTACAGTTGTCTGAAGCTTTCTTT.

This clone was picked up a small number of times. The V and J genes are TRBV7-2 and TRBJ1-1; 8 bases are a match to TRBD1. In germline, CDR1 is SGHTA, CDR2 FQGNSA. The CDR3 sequence is 14 residues long. J gave up 4 bases and V 6 bases, and 7 bases lay outside the gene matches. CDR3 coding DNA: TGTGCCAGCAGGATGACAGGGGTAGGCACTGAAGCTTTCTTT. It specifies CASRMTGVGTEAFF.

This rearrangement joins TRBV24-1 to TRBJ1-1; TRBD1 aligns across 8 bases. Germline CDR1 KGHDR, CDR2 SFDVKD. This CDR3 contains 16 residues. The J segment lost 1 base and the V segment lost 5 bases, leaving 8 bases of the junction unmatched. The DNA for the CDR3 is TGTGCCACCAGTGGGCAGGGGGCCCTATCGAACACTGAAGCTTTCTTT. This gives the protein CATSGQGALSNTEAFF.

The V and J genes are TRBV6-5 and TRBJ1-5; 8 nucleotides match TRBD1. The CDR3 contains 15 residues. CDR1 MNHEY and CDR2 SVGAGI come from the germline V gene. Trimming took 7 bases from V and 6 from J; bases not matched to a gene: 11. The CDR3 region is CASTELDRGTQPQHF. The CDR3 nucleotides read TGTGCCAGCACCGAACTCGACAGGGGAACTCAGCCCCAGCATTTT.

The gene calls are TRBV19 and TRBJ2-2; D is unclear. The CDR3 consists of 13 residues. Germline loops: CDR1 LNHDA, CDR2 SQIVND (reference sequence). The V gene lost 6 bases and the J gene lost 6 bases, with 11 bases spanning the gap. The CDR3: CASSPIRAGELFF. CDR3 nucleotides: TGTGCCAGTAGCCCAATTCGGGCCGGGGAGCTGTTTTTT.

This chain uses TRBV5-4 with TRBJ2-1, with D maybe TRBD2 (6 bases). V lost 4 bases to trimming and J lost 1 base, with 9 bases between them. Germline V CDR1 and CDR2: SGHNT, YYREEE (reference sequence). CDR3 size: 14 residues. CDR3 region: CASSNGTSYNEQFF. The DNA for the CDR3 is TGTGCCAGCAGCAACGGGACTTCCTACAATGAGCAGTTCTTC.

This clone was seen just once. The CDR3 DNA sequence: TGTGCCAGCAGCCCCGGTAGGGACAGCTCAGAGACCCAGTACTTC. Translated, it gives CASSPGRDSSETQYF. The chain joins TRBV4-2 to TRBJ2-5, with TRBD1 identical over 7 bases. J lost 4 bases, V lost 4 bases, and 9 bases had no gene match. Germline V lookup: CDR1 LGHNA, CDR2 YNFKEQ. There are 15 residues in the CDR3.

This clone was counted only a few times. The rearrangement joins TRBV9 to TRBJ1-6, with 7 bases that match TRBD1. Unmatched junction bases numbered 1, after V lost 0 bases and J lost 7 bases. This CDR3 spans 14 amino acids. Germline V gene data show CDR1 as SGDLS and CDR2 as YYNGEE. Written as DNA, the CDR3 is TGTGCCAGCAGCGTAGTGGGACAGAATTCACCCCTCCACTTT. It is translated as CASSVVGQNSPLHF. The full variable domain, rest sourced from reference TRBV9 and TRBJ1-6, is DSGVTQTPKHLITATGQRVTLRCSPRSGDLSVYWYQQSLDQGLQFLIQYYNGEERAKGNILERFSAQQFPDLHSELNLSSLELGDSALYFCASSVVGQNSPLHFGNGTRLTVT.

The chain joins TRBV7-2 to TRBJ2-3, with 15 bases lining up with TRBD2. The V and J ends lost 7 bases and 4 bases, in that order; junction bases with no gene match: 12. Germline V gene lookup returns CDR1 SGHTA and CDR2 FQGNSA. The CDR3 extends over 18 amino acids. CDR3 coding DNA: TGTGCCAGCACCTCAATCCCGGGACTAGCGGGAGGAGCAGATACGCAGTATTTT. It is translated as CASTSIPGLAGGADTQYF.

This clone was seen only a few times. The V call is TRBV29-1, the J call TRBJ1-1, with 7 bases aligning to TRBD1. CDR1 and CDR2 (germline): SQVTM, ANQGSEA. The V and J ends lost 4 bases and 5 bases, in that order; junction bases with no gene match: 10. CDR3 length equals 14 residues. CDR3 sequence: CSVGTYMGQTEAFF. For the CDR3, the DNA is TGCAGCGTTGGAACCTATATGGGACAGACTGAAGCTTTCTTT.

The rearrangement links TRBV6-5 to TRBJ1-4, with D hard to call. The germline gives CDR1 MNHEY, CDR2 SVGAGI. This CDR3 is 16 amino acids long. V shed 2 bases and J shed 3 bases, with 13 bases lying between them. The CDR3 sequence: CASSYPLSGSNEKLFF. In DNA form, the CDR3 reads TGTGCCAGCAGTTACCCCCTAAGCGGGTCTAATGAAAAACTGTTTTTT.